This section outlines one T cell receptor beta chain sequence together with its context. Stated treatment: preoperative locoregional IRX-2 cytokine immunotherapy. Samples came from a phase Ib trial of preoperative locoregional IRX-2 cytokine immunotherapy. This CDR3 has 15 amino acids. The germline CDR1 and CDR2 sequences are SGHNT and YENEEA. V lost 4 bases to trimming and J lost 4 bases; unmatched junction nucleotides: 7. The source of the sample is a study of preoperative IRX-2 immunotherapy in early breast cancer. Profiled with immunoSEQ multiplex PCR; TCRdb holds only in-frame clones, not every one. The sample carries 1,000 to 1,400 clones, 67% recorded once.

Source: tumor tissue, taken before IRX-2 immunotherapy. The rearrangement joins TRBV11-3 to TRBJ2-7; 10 bases align to TRBD1. The source is a human donor with breast cancer. The CDR3 reads CASSSPDRGVYEQYF. CDR3 in DNA: TGTGCCAGCAGCTCCCCGGACAGGGGGGTGTACGAGCAGTACTTC.